These 23 T cell receptor beta chains came from one sample sequenced in a study. TCRdb re-called the 5' RACE reads with MiXCR, one entry per CDR3 protein. The sample lists over 50,000 distinct CDR3 sequences, approximately 31% occurring once. The sequenced sample was tumor-infiltrating naive CD4+ T cells sorted from the breast tumor. Subset in this sample: naive CD4+ T cells, CD4+CD45RA+CD25-. Source of these receptors: a female donor with breast cancer.

Note on this clonotype: A much larger clone sits a single nucleotide away, making a read error possible. The chain has TRBV4-1 and TRBJ2-7; a possible D gene is TRBD1 (6 bases). The CDR3 runs to 15 residues. Per the germline V gene, CDR1 is MGHRA and CDR2 is YSYEKL. CDR3 coding DNA: TGCGCCGGCAGCCAAGTTCAGGGGCCCTCCTACGAGCAGTACTTC. Translating it yields CAGSQVQGPSYEQYF.

The chain carries TRBV19 and TRBJ2-1; perhaps D is TRBD1 or TRBD2 (5 bases each). CDR1 and CDR2 from the germline V gene are LNHDA and SQIVND (reference sequence). Trimming stripped 5 bases from V and 6 bases from J, with 20 bases between. The CDR3 is 16 residues long. The CDR3 loop is CASSDPRGARGNEQFF. The CDR3 DNA sequence: TGTGCCAGTAGTGATCCTCGAGGGGCGCGAGGCAATGAGCAGTTCTTC.

In its sample, this clonotype was seen a few times. V and J are TRBV5-1 and TRBJ2-3, with D possibly matching TRBD2 (5 bases). V lost 0 bases to trimming and J lost 4 bases, with 6 bases between them. The CDR3 is 13 amino acids. Germline assignment: CDR1 SGHRS and CDR2 YFSETQ. The CDR3 sequence is CASSLAGADTQYF. CDR3 sequence (DNA): TGCGCCAGCAGCTTGGCCGGGGCAGATACGCAGTATTTT.

The sample holds one count of this clonotype. The chain combines TRBV3-1 with TRBJ2-2, with D possibly TRBD2 on 5 matching bases. The CDR3 length is 14 residues. Germline V lookup: CDR1 LGHDT, CDR2 YNNKEL (reference sequence). Trimming left V 3 bases short and J 3 bases short, with 8 bases between. The CDR3 loop is CASSHERYTGELFF. Here the CDR3 DNA reads TGTGCCAGCAGCCACGAGCGGTACACCGGGGAGCTGTTTTTT.

This clonotype was counted a few times. The genes are TRBV28 and TRBJ1-1, with D perhaps matching TRBD1 (6 bases). The V and J ends lost 6 bases and 4 bases respectively, with 12 bases between them. This CDR3 comprises 13 residues. Per the germline V gene, CDR1 is MDHEN and CDR2 is SYDVKM. DNA for the CDR3: TGTGCCAGCAGATCCACAGGGTCCACTGAAGCTTTCTTT. It codes for CASRSTGSTEAFF.

This chain uses TRBV9 with TRBJ2-5; 8 bases are shared with TRBD1. The J segment lost 0 bases and the V segment lost 4 bases, leaving 5 bases of the junction unmatched. The CDR3 spans 15 residues. The germline gives CDR1 SGDLS, CDR2 YYNGEE. The CDR3 DNA is TGTGCCAGCAGCAGGACAGGGACGAACCAAGAGACCCAGTACTTC. Protein sequence: CASSRTGTNQETQYF. The whole variable domain, remainder taken from reference TRBV9 and TRBJ2-5, is DSGVTQTPKHLITATGQRVTLRCSPRSGDLSVYWYQQSLDQGLQFLIQYYNGEERAKGNILERFSAQQFPDLHSELNLSSLELGDSALYFCASSRTGTNQETQYFGPGTRLLVL.

The chain combines TRBV2 with TRBJ1-3; D gene unclear. Germline assignment: CDR1 SNHLY and CDR2 FYNNEI. CDR3 length: 13 residues. Between the trimmed V and J ends, which lost 3 bases and 4 bases, there was a span of 7 bases. CDR3 sequence (DNA): TGTGCCAGCAGTGATGAGGGAGGAAACACCATATATTTT. Translating it yields CASSDEGGNTIYF. Full variable domain (rest looked up from reference TRBV2 and TRBJ1-3): EPEVTQTPSHQVTQMGQEVILRCVPISNHLYFYWYRQILGQKVEFLVSFYNNEISEKSEIFDDQFSVERPDGSNFTLKIRSTKLEDSAMYFCASSDEGGNTIYFGEGSWLTVV.

The V call is TRBV20-1, the J call TRBJ1-2; D ambiguous. V was cut by 5 bases and J by 0 bases, with 10 bases left in between. CDR1 and CDR2 (germline): DFQATT, SNEGSKA (reference sequence). The CDR3 extends over 13 amino acids. The CDR3 loop is CSAPEPANYGYTF. CDR3 nucleotide sequence: TGCAGTGCTCCAGAGCCCGCTAACTATGGCTACACCTTC.

This chain connects TRBV11-2 to TRBJ2-2; a weak D match, TRBD2 (5 bases). CDR3 size: 17 residues. Trimming took 1 base from V and 6 from J, leaving 18 bases between them. Looked up from germline, CDR1 is SGHAT and CDR2 is FQNNGV. The CDR3 here is CASSLAADRLRPGELFF. For the CDR3, the DNA is TGTGCCAGCAGCTTAGCGGCAGATCGACTAAGGCCCGGGGAGCTGTTTTTT.

This clonotype was picked up a small number of times. V and J are TRBV11-3 and TRBJ2-1, with TRBD1 as a possible D gene (5 bases). Germline V gene sequence: CDR1 SGHNT, CDR2 YENEEA. V lost 4 bases and J lost 3, with 10 bases in between. The CDR3 totals 14 residues. CDR3 DNA sequence: TGTGCCAGCAGCTCCGGCAGGGTCTACAATGAGCAGTTCTTC. This encodes CASSSGRVYNEQFF.

The chain combines TRBV19 with TRBJ1-2; TRBD1 aligns across 8 bases. V was pared by 6 bases and J by 7 bases, with 10 bases of the junction left unmatched. The CDR3 totals 14 residues. CDR1 and CDR2 (germline): LNHDA, SQIVND (reference sequence). The CDR3 sequence is CASSPSRGPLGYTF. Written as DNA, the CDR3 is TGTGCCAGTAGCCCAAGCAGGGGGCCCCTTGGCTACACCTTC.

About this clonotype: No conserved phenylalanine or tryptophan ends this CDR3, so it is likely a read error. The chain links TRBV28 to TRBJ2-1, with a possible D match to TRBD2 (6 bases). The germline CDR1 and CDR2 sequences are MDHEN and SYDVKM. This CDR3 region has 11 residues. Deletions cut 11 bases from V and 7 bases from J, with 12 bases between. CDR3: CAWGVRNEQFS. CDR3 DNA: TGTGCCTGGGGGGTTAGGAATGAGCAGTTCTCC.

This clonotype was counted between two and nine times. This chain uses TRBV7-3 with TRBJ2-1; 11 nucleotides match TRBD2. Germline assignment: CDR1 SGHTA and CDR2 FQGTGA. The CDR3 is 15 amino acids. Trimming removed 6 bases from V and 2 bases from J; junction bases left unmatched: 3. CDR3 nucleotide sequence: TGTGCCAGCAGTTTGACTAGCGGGACCTACAATGAGCAGTTCTTC. It is translated as CASSLTSGTYNEQFF.

This clonotype was recorded a few times. This chain joins TRBV29-1 and TRBJ2-5; possibly TRBD1 for D (5 bases). CDR1 is SQVTM, CDR2 ANQGSEA, per germline. This CDR3 has 12 amino acids. V shed 4 bases and J shed 4 bases, with 10 bases lying between them. DNA for the CDR3: TGCAGCGTTGGTCAGGGATCAGAGACCCAGTACTTC. Translation gives CSVGQGSETQYF.

This clonotype has a count of ten or more. The chain couples TRBV18 to TRBJ2-5; 8 bases fit TRBD1. The ends lost 0 bases at V and 3 bases at J; junction bases unmatched: 3. The CDR3 has 15 residues. Looked up from germline, CDR1 is KGHSH and CDR2 is LQKENI. CDR3: CASSPPRTGKETQYF. CDR3 sequence (DNA): TGTGCCAGCTCACCACCGAGGACAGGGAAAGAGACCCAGTACTTC.

This clonotype came up many times. The chain is built from TRBV20-1 and TRBJ2-3, with 12 positions matching TRBD2. The germline CDR1 and CDR2 sequences are DFQATT and SNEGSKA (reference sequence). The V segment lost 5 bases and the J segment 4 bases; nucleotides outside the gene matches: 7. This CDR3 is built from 15 residues. The CDR3 bases are TGCAGTGCTGTTACGTCTAGCGGGAGGGCAGATACGCAGTATTTT. This translates into CSAVTSSGRADTQYF.

The genes are TRBV5-1 and TRBJ1-1; D call uncertain. The CDR3 is made up of 15 amino acids. From germline, CDR1 is SGHRS and CDR2 YFSETQ. Deletions cut 2 bases from V and 0 bases from J, with 11 bases between. CDR3 amino acids: CASSFSFGMNTEAFF. The CDR3 DNA reads as TGCGCCAGCAGCTTTTCCTTCGGAATGAACACTGAAGCTTTCTTT.

There are many counts of this clonotype. This sequence joins TRBV12-3 or TRBV12-4 and TRBJ2-5; no definite D call. V lost 6 bases to trimming and J lost 1 base, with 12 bases between them. The CDR3 sequence is 14 residues long. The CDR3 here is CASSLDAFQETQYF. The CDR3 DNA reads as TGTGCCAGCAGCTTGGACGCATTCCAAGAGACCCAGTACTTC.

The chain joins TRBV12-3 or TRBV12-4 to TRBJ1-1; D is unclear. The CDR3 is 13 residues long. The V gene lost 3 bases and the J gene lost 1 base, with 6 bases spanning the gap. The CDR3 DNA reads as TGTGCCAGCAGTTTTCCAGGGAACACTGAAGCTTTCTTT. Protein sequence: CASSFPGNTEAFF.

This chain connects TRBV5-1 to TRBJ2-5; TRBD2 aligns across 7 bases. The CDR3 is 15 residues long. The V gene end was trimmed by 5 bases and the J gene end by 5 bases; junction bases not matched to a gene: 12. The germline gives CDR1 SGHRS, CDR2 YFSETQ. CDR3 amino acids: CASSSKPRGGETQYF. CDR3 bases: TGCGCCAGCAGTTCTAAGCCCCGGGGAGGGGAGACCCAGTACTTC.

About this clonotype itself: This sequence may be a read error, since a much larger clone differs from it by one base. V gene TRBV29-1 combines with J gene TRBJ2-1; D is perhaps TRBD1 (6 bases). This CDR3 region has 13 residues. The germline V gene has CDR1 SQVTM and CDR2 ANQGSEA. CDR3 in DNA: TGCAGCCCAGGACAGTCCCCGGGGAGTGAGAAGTTCTTC. Its protein is CSPGQSPGSEKFF.

The chain uses TRBV5-1 and TRBJ1-2; unclear D gene. Germline CDR1 reads SGHRS; CDR2 reads YFSETQ. This CDR3 comprises 15 residues. Trimming removed 4 bases from V and 3 bases from J, with 16 bases in between. CDR3 bases: TGCGCCAGCAGCCCGTCCCCAGCTTCCTACTATGGCTACACCTTC. Translated, it gives CASSPSPASYYGYTF.

The chain couples TRBV20-1 to TRBJ1-2; 8 bases match TRBD1. There are 14 residues in the CDR3. Germline CDR1 reads DFQATT; CDR2 reads SNEGSKA (reference sequence). V lost 6 bases to trimming and J lost 0 bases; unmatched junction nucleotides: 6. The CDR3 nucleotides read TGCAGTGCCCCAGACAGGGGAGCTAACTATGGCTACACCTTC. This sequence encodes CSAPDRGANYGYTF.